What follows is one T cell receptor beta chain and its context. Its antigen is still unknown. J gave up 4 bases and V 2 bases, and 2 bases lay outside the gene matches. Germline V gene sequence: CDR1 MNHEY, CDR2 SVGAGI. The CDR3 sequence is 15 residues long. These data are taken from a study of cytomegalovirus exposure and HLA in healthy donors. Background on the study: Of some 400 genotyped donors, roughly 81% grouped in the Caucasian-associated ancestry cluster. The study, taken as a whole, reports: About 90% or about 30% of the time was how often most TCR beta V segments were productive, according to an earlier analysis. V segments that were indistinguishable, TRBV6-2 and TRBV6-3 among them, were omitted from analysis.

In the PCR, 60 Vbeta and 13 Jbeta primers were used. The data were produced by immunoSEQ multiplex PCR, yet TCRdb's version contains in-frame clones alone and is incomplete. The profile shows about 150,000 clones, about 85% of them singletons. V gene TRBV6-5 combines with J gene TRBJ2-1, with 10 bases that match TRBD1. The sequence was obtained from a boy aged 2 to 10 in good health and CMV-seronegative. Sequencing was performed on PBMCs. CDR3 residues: CASSYRTGGYNEQFF. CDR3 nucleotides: TGTGCCAGCAGTTACAGGACAGGGGGTTACAATGAGCAGTTCTTC.